This entry features one T cell receptor beta chain sequence. The authors reverse transcribed all of the isolated RNA, so sequencing captured expressed TCRB transcripts. Produced via immunoSEQ multiplex PCR; TCRdb's table is partial and in-frame only. Of 200,000 to 300,000 clones listed, 25% to 30% are singletons. The data originate from a study of beta chain features in type 1 diabetes. V was pared by 5 bases and J by 1 base, with 20 bases between. This CDR3 spans 17 amino acids. Germline V gene sequence: CDR1 SEHNR, CDR2 FQNEAQ (reference sequence). This clonotype was obtained from a man aged 30 to 45 in good health. The sequenced sample was central memory CD4+ T cells from blood. The rearrangement uses TRBV7-9 and TRBJ2-5; no reliable D call. The CDR3 sequence is CASSRLTPLGPQETQYF. CDR3 bases: TGTGCCAGCAGCCGGTTGACACCCCTAGGGCCCCAAGAGACCCAGTACTTC.